These T cell receptor beta chains were read from a single sample in a study of beta chain features in type 1 diabetes. Produced via immunoSEQ multiplex PCR; TCRdb's table is partial and in-frame only. The sample consists of fewer than 900,000 clones, roughly a sixth of them appearing once. Material for sequencing was naive CD4+ T cells from blood. The origin of the receptors is a woman aged 18-29 years in good health. Both conserved end residues are part of each CDR3. D genes are given only for firm matches. The size entry is marked missing in some rows and otherwise reads once, few, many or a size class.

abundance	d_gene	v_gene	j_gene	CDR3nt	CDR3aa
few	-	TRBV5-4	TRBJ2-3	TGTGCCAGCAGCTTTGGCGGGAGCACAGATACGCAGTATTTT	CASSFGGSTDTQYF
few	-	TRBV9	TRBJ2-7	TGTGCCAGCAGCCCGATGGGGGCTCTGGGGTACGAGCAGTACTTC	CASSPMGALGYEQYF
-	TRBD2	TRBV13	TRBJ2-7	TGTGCCAGCAGCTCCAGCGGGAGGGCCTACGAGCAGTACTTC	CASSSSGRAYEQYF
few	-	TRBV5-4	TRBJ1-5	TGTGCCAGCAGCGACGGAGGGGGGATGGGCAATCAGCCCCAGCATTTT	CASSDGGGMGNQPQHF
-	TRBD1	TRBV2	TRBJ1-4	TGTGCCAGCAGTGAAGCTAAGACAGGGCGGCCTAATGAAAAACTGTTTTTT	CASSEAKTGRPNEKLFF
-	TRBD2	TRBV7-9	TRBJ2-7	TGTGCCAGCAGCTTAGGCACGCCTAGCGGCGAGCAGTACTTC	CASSLGTPSGEQYF
-	TRBD2	TRBV7-2	TRBJ2-5	TGTGCCAGCAGCACCTCGACTAGCGGGAGGGCCTTAGGGGAGACCCAGTACTTC	CASSTSTSGRALGETQYF
-	-	TRBV4-2	TRBJ2-3	TGTGCCAGCAGCCAAGAGAAGCCGTCGGGAGTAGGGGTAAATACGCAGTATTTT	CASSQEKPSGVGVNTQYF
few	-	TRBV6-5	TRBJ2-7	TGTGCCAGCAGTTATGCGCGGGGAGCCTACGAGCAGTACTTC	CASSYARGAYEQYF
-	-	TRBV7-2	TRBJ1-5	TGCGCCAGCAGCCCAGGGTTCAATCAGCCCCAGCATTTT	CASSPGFNQPQHF
few	-	TRBV2	TRBJ2-5	TGTGCCAGCAGCCCCTCGGCCCTTTTCGGAGAGACCCAGTACTTC	CASSPSALFGETQYF
-	-	TRBV19	TRBJ1-5	TGTGCCAGTAGTCCGGCTGGCAGAAATCAGCCCCAGCATTTT	CASSPAGRNQPQHF
-	-	TRBV5-1	TRBJ2-1	TGCGCCAGCAGCATGATTCCCTCCTACAATGAGCAGTTCTTC	CASSMIPSYNEQFF
-	TRBD1	TRBV5-1	TRBJ2-5	TGCGCCAGCAGCTCCTCGGGACAGGGAAGACAAGAGACCCAGTACTTC	CASSSSGQGRQETQYF
few	-	TRBV7-9	TRBJ2-2	TGTGCCAGCAACGGGGGAGGAGAGGAGCTGTTTTTT	CASNGGGEELFF
few	-	TRBV28	TRBJ2-1	TGTGCCAGCAGGGGCCCCTACAATGAGCAGTTCTTC	CASRGPYNEQFF
-	TRBD1	TRBV28	TRBJ2-7	TGTGCCAGCAGCCCGACCGACAGGGGGATCCACGAGCAGTACTTC	CASSPTDRGIHEQYF
few	TRBD2	TRBV5-6	TRBJ2-3	TGTGCCAGCAGCTTGGTGACTAGCGGATACACAGATACGCAGTATTTT	CASSLVTSGYTDTQYF
-	TRBD1	TRBV6-6	TRBJ1-1	TGTGCCAGCAAGGGGGCAACCGGCGGGACTGAAGCTTTCTTT	CASKGATGGTEAFF
few	TRBD2	TRBV28	TRBJ2-5	TGTGCCAGCAGTCCCGGTAGTAGCGGGATACAGGGGACCCAGTACTTC	CASSPGSSGIQGTQYF
few	TRBD2	TRBV7-9	TRBJ2-3	TGTGCCAGCAGCGGACCCGTTAGCGGGAGGGCCGTGGATACGCAGTATTTT	CASSGPVSGRAVDTQYF
once	TRBD2	TRBV18	TRBJ2-2	TGTGCCAGCTCACCCACCGGACTAGCGCCGGGCACCGGGGAGCTGTTTTTT	CASSPTGLAPGTGELFF
-	TRBD2	TRBV7-9	TRBJ2-7	TGTGCCAGCAGCACTCCCCGGGTGGGGAGGGCCAATTACGAGCAGTACTTC	CASSTPRVGRANYEQYF
-	TRBD2	TRBV28	TRBJ2-3	TGTGCCAGCAGCCCCCAAAGACTAGCCTACACAGATACGCAGTATTTT	CASSPQRLAYTDTQYF
-	TRBD1	TRBV7-2	TRBJ2-3	TGTGCCAGCAGCTTAGGGGGACCGGGACAGGGCACAGATACGCAGTATTTT	CASSLGGPGQGTDTQYF
few	-	TRBV11-2	TRBJ2-1	TGTGCCAGCAGCTTACTAGATGAGCAGTTCTTC	CASSLLDEQFF
-	-	TRBV15	TRBJ1-4	TGTGCCACCAGCAGAGATGCTGCGGCAGGCTCCAATAATGAAAAACTGTTTTTT	CATSRDAAAGSNNEKLFF
-	TRBD2	TRBV18	TRBJ2-3	TGTGCCAGCTCACCACAGACGGGACTAGCGGGAGCCGTTACGCAGTATTTT	CASSPQTGLAGAVTQYF
few	TRBD2	TRBV7-2	TRBJ2-3	TGTGCCAGCAGCTTATTTTCTGCGGGAGGAAGGACAGATACGCAGTATTTT	CASSLFSAGGRTDTQYF
-	TRBD1	TRBV5-1	TRBJ2-1	TGCGCCAGCAGCAAATTACAGGGGGAGGCCTACAATGAGCAGTTCTTC	CASSKLQGEAYNEQFF
few	-	TRBV27	TRBJ2-2	TGTGCCAGCAGTTTGTTTGGGAGTCCCGGGGAGCTGTTTTTT	CASSLFGSPGELFF
few	-	TRBV27	TRBJ2-7	TGTGCCAGCAGCCTAACCGGGACTCGCAACGAGCAGTACTTC	CASSLTGTRNEQYF
few	TRBD1	TRBV6-5	TRBJ2-7	TGTGCCAGCAGTCAAGACAGGGTCTCCTACGAGCAGTACTTC	CASSQDRVSYEQYF
-	-	TRBV7-8	TRBJ2-7	TGTGCCAGCAGCTTAGTGTCCTACTACGAGCAGTACTTC	CASSLVSYYEQYF
-	TRBD1	TRBV12-5	TRBJ1-3	TGTGCTAGTGGTGACACTGGGACAGGGGACGGAAACACCATATATTTT	CASGDTGTGDGNTIYF
-	TRBD2	TRBV7-8	TRBJ2-1	TGTGCCAGCAGCGCCCCCGGACTAGCGGGAGTCGCAAGCTCCTACAATGAGCAGTTCTTC	CASSAPGLAGVASSYNEQFF
-	TRBD2	TRBV7-3	TRBJ2-2	TGTGCCAGCAGCCCAACCGGGACTAGCGGGACCGGGGAGCTGTTTTTT	CASSPTGTSGTGELFF
-	-	TRBV11-2	TRBJ1-3	TGTGCCAGCAGCTCGGTCCAGGGGCGAAACACCATATATTTT	CASSSVQGRNTIYF
-	-	TRBV7-2	TRBJ2-7	TGTGCCAGCAGCTCCAACCGATGGCCAGCCGAGCAGTACTTC	CASSSNRWPAEQYF
-	-	TRBV7-3	TRBJ2-1	TGTGCCAGCAGGATGACATCATCAGCGCCCTACAATGAGCAGTTCTTC	CASRMTSSAPYNEQFF
few	-	TRBV2	TRBJ2-1	TGTGCCAGCAGTCAGGGGGGCGCATACAATGAGCAGTTCTTC	CASSQGGAYNEQFF
-	TRBD1	TRBV28	TRBJ2-7	TGTGCCAGCAGACGACAGGGGGCCTACGAGCAGTACTTC	CASRRQGAYEQYF
few	TRBD2	TRBV4-2	TRBJ2-2	TGTGCCAGCAGCCAAGTACTAGCGGGAGGAGGCACCGGGGAGCTGTTTTTT	CASSQVLAGGGTGELFF
few	TRBD1	TRBV5-1	TRBJ2-1	TGCGCCAGCAGCTTGGAGCCACCGGGACAGGCCAATGAGCAGTTCTTC	CASSLEPPGQANEQFF
-	-	TRBV25-1	TRBJ2-3	TGTGCCAGCAGTGATTCCCAGGGAAGGCAGTATTTT	CASSDSQGRQYF
-	-	TRBV7-8	TRBJ2-7	TGTGCCAGCAGCAGTGACAGAACCTACGAGCAGTACTTC	CASSSDRTYEQYF
few	TRBD1	TRBV2	TRBJ2-3	TGTGCCAGCAGTGAACAGGGGGCTCTAGCCCGGGATACGCAGTATTTT	CASSEQGALARDTQYF
-	TRBD2	TRBV5-1	TRBJ2-3	TGCGCCAGCAGTTTAGCGGGATACACAGATACGCAGTATTTT	CASSLAGYTDTQYF
few	TRBD2	TRBV6-6	TRBJ2-7	TGTGCCAGCAGGGGGGGAGGGGACTACGAGCAGTACTTC	CASRGGGDYEQYF
-	TRBD1	TRBV6-1	TRBJ1-5	TGTGCCAGCAGAATACGACAGGGGAGCCATCAGCCCCAGCATTTT	CASRIRQGSHQPQHF
-	-	TRBV23-1	TRBJ1-5	TGCGCCAGCGGGGTCGGGGCCTCTCGTCGCAATCAGCCCCAGCATTTT	CASGVGASRRNQPQHF
-	-	TRBV21-1	TRBJ1-2	TGTGCCAGCAGCAAAGTAGGGAAGGGTGGCTACACCTTC	CASSKVGKGGYTF
-	-	TRBV7-3	TRBJ2-7	TGTGCCAGCAGACCAACAGCGACAAGTTCCTACGAGCAGTACTTC	CASRPTATSSYEQYF
few	TRBD1	TRBV2	TRBJ2-3	TGTGCCAGCAGTCTACAGGGGACAGATACGCAGTATTTT	CASSLQGTDTQYF
few	TRBD1	TRBV5-1	TRBJ2-6	TGCGCCAGCAGGCCTCGACAGGGGGCGTCTGGGGCCAACGTCCTGACTTTC	CASRPRQGASGANVLTF
-	TRBD1	TRBV27	TRBJ1-5	TGTGCCAGCAGTTTACAGGGGGTTAATCAGCCCCAGCATTTT	CASSLQGVNQPQHF
-	TRBD1	TRBV5-1	TRBJ2-7	TGCGCCAGCAGCGTGCACCAGGGGGTAGGTTTCTACGAGCAGTACTTC	CASSVHQGVGFYEQYF
-	-	TRBV18	TRBJ2-2	TGTGCCAGCTCACCAGTGAACACCGGGGAGCTGTTTTTT	CASSPVNTGELFF
-	-	TRBV11-2	TRBJ1-2	TGTGCCAGCAGCCTCGGGACCGCTAACTATGGCTACACCTTC	CASSLGTANYGYTF